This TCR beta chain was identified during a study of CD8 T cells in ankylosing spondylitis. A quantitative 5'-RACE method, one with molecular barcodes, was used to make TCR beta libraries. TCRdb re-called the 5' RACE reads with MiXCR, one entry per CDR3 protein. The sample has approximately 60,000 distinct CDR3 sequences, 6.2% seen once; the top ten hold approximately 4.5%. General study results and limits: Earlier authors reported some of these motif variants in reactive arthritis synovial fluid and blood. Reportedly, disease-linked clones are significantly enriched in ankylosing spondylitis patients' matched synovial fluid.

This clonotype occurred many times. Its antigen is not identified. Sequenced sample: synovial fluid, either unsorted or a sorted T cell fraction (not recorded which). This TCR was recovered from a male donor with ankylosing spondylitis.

CDR3 sequence: CASSPEWTAMNTEAFF. The CDR3 nucleotides read TGTGCCAGCAGCCCTGAGTGGACAGCCATGAACACTGAAGCTTTCTTT. The chain carries TRBV7-9 and TRBJ1-1; a weak D match, TRBD1 (6 bases). Per germline, CDR1 SEHNR and CDR2 FQNEAQ (reference sequence). This CDR3 is built from 16 residues. V shed 5 bases and J shed 0 bases, with 16 bases lying between them.